Below are 13 T cell receptor beta chains sequenced from a single sample in a study of blood T cells in healthy people across ages. Together with a sample-barcoded 5' primer, a J-beta primer mix was included in a second PCR lasting about 6 to 11 cycles. In TCRdb, the 5' RACE reads were re-called with MiXCR into one record per CDR3 protein. The sample consists of approximately 730,000 distinct CDR3 sequences, 53% of them appearing once. The sample taken for sequencing was blood. The origin of the receptors is a man aged 80 or over in good health.

This clonotype has just a few counts. The rearrangement joins TRBV7-9 to TRBJ2-4; possibly TRBD1 or TRBD2 for D (5 bases each). The germline CDR1 and CDR2 sequences are SEHNR and FQNEAQ (reference sequence). V lost 6 bases and J lost 9, with 21 bases in between. The CDR3 runs to 15 residues. The DNA of the CDR3 is TGTGCCAGCAGGTCACTCCGGGACCCGCTGGGCATTCAGTACTTC. It encodes CASRSLRDPLGIQYF.

DNA of the CDR3: TGTGCCAGCTCGCCGATCGGGACAGCCGTGCCGGGTGGGTCACCCCTCCACTTT. This codes for CASSPIGTAVPGGSPLHF. V and J are TRBV18 and TRBJ1-6, with 7 bases aligning to TRBD1. The length of the CDR3 is 18 residues. Germline lookup yields CDR1 KGHSH and CDR2 LQKENI. Trimming removed 6 bases from V and 10 bases from J; junction bases left unmatched: 21.

This chain connects TRBV6-1 to TRBJ2-1; 16 bases map to TRBD2. Per germline, CDR1 MNHNS and CDR2 SASEGT. This CDR3 has 18 amino acids. The J segment lost 7 bases and the V segment lost 7 bases, leaving 13 bases of the junction unmatched. This chain's CDR3 is CASTNPGLAGGPSNEQFF. CDR3 coding DNA: TGTGCCAGCACCAACCCGGGACTAGCGGGAGGGCCATCAAATGAGCAGTTCTTC.

The chain links TRBV30 to TRBJ2-1; D unresolved. Germline-derived CDR1 and CDR2 are GTSNPN and SVGIG (reference sequence). The V gene lost 5 bases and the J gene lost 6 bases, with 11 bases spanning the gap. This CDR3 contains 12 residues. CDR3: CAWAPYSNEQFF. The CDR3 bases are TGTGCCTGGGCCCCCTACTCCAATGAGCAGTTCTTC.

This clonotype occurred a few times. CDR3 amino acids: CASRIPPVSYGYTF. The DNA for the CDR3 is TGTGCCAGCAGGATTCCACCTGTCTCTTATGGCTACACCTTC. V gene TRBV2 combines with J gene TRBJ1-2, with D unresolved. CDR3 length: 14 amino acids. The V gene lost 6 bases and the J gene lost 5 bases, with 16 bases spanning the gap. Germline V gene data show CDR1 as SNHLY and CDR2 as FYNNEI.

This clonotype was seen more than once but under ten times. The chain joins TRBV11-2 to TRBJ2-7; D is perhaps TRBD1 (6 bases). The V gene's germline CDR1 is SGHAT and CDR2 FQNNGV. The V gene lost 11 bases and the J gene lost 3 bases, with 17 bases spanning the gap. The CDR3 length is 13 residues. The CDR3, as DNA: TGTGCCGTACAGATGGACAGCTTCTACGAGCAGTACTTC. It is translated as CAVQMDSFYEQYF.

This sequence joins TRBV9 and TRBJ2-5; TRBD2 matches at 8 bases. The CDR3 spans 17 residues. V lost 0 bases and J lost 2; bases outside the gene matches: 9. CDR1 and CDR2 (germline): SGDLS, YYNGEE. DNA of the CDR3: TGTGCCAGCAGCGTAGGAGTTAGCGGGGCCATGCAAGAGACCCAGTACTTC. Protein product: CASSVGVSGAMQETQYF.

This clonotype turned up a few times. The genes are TRBV20-1 and TRBJ2-1; 13 nucleotides align to TRBD2. The DNA matches TRBJ2-7 better at its end, which makes the J call doubtful. CDR1 is DFQATT, CDR2 SNEGSKA, per germline (reference sequence). The CDR3 length is 15 residues. The CDR3 reads CSAQLAGGSYNEQYF. The CDR3 DNA reads TGCAGTGCCCAACTAGCGGGAGGGTCCTACAATGAGCAGTACTTC.

V usage is TRBV6-1 and J usage is TRBJ1-2; TRBD1 is a possible D gene (6 bases). The CDR3 consists of 13 residues. Trimming took 7 bases from V and 4 from J, leaving 13 bases between them. CDR1 is MNHNS, CDR2 SASEGT, per germline. The CDR3 DNA is TGTGCCAGCACTCTAGGAGGGGGCTATGGCTACACCTTC. It is translated as CASTLGGGYGYTF.

The chain uses TRBV6-5 and TRBJ1-2; D is possibly TRBD1 (5 bases). Trimming removed 4 bases at V and 8 bases at J, with 17 bases between. CDR1 is MNHEY and CDR2 is SVGAGI in the germline V gene. This CDR3 spans 14 amino acids. The DNA of the CDR3 is TGTGCCAGCAGTTGGGCGGGCGGGGGATACGGCTACACCTTC. It translates to CASSWAGGGYGYTF.

The chain links TRBV5-1 to TRBJ2-6; 7 bases are a match to TRBD1. The CDR3 has 19 amino acids. The germline V gene has CDR1 SGHRS and CDR2 YFSETQ. The J segment lost 1 base and the V segment lost 4 bases, leaving 14 bases of the junction unmatched. Written as DNA, the CDR3 is TGCGCCAGCAGCCTTGGACTGTGGGACAGCAAGTCTGGGGCCAACGTCCTGACTTTC. Translating it yields CASSLGLWDSKSGANVLTF.

CDR3 coding DNA: TGCAGCGTTAGACCCTCGCGCGGAGAAAAACTGTTTTTT. Encoded protein: CSVRPSRGEKLFF. This chain links TRBV29-1 with TRBJ1-4, with D unresolved. CDR1 is SQVTM and CDR2 is ANQGSEA in the germline V gene. Between the trimmed V and J ends, which lost 5 bases and 8 bases, there was a span of 15 bases. This CDR3 contains 13 residues.

This chain uses TRBV5-1 with TRBJ2-5; 8 nucleotides match TRBD2. The CDR3 is made up of 17 amino acids. CDR1 is SGHRS and CDR2 is YFSETQ in the germline V gene. The V and J ends lost 1 base and 3 bases, in that order; junction bases with no gene match: 11. CDR3 sequence reads: CASSLTPGGGEEETQYF. The CDR3 DNA reads as TGCGCCAGCAGCTTGACGCCCGGGGGGGGCGAGGAAGAGACCCAGTACTTC.